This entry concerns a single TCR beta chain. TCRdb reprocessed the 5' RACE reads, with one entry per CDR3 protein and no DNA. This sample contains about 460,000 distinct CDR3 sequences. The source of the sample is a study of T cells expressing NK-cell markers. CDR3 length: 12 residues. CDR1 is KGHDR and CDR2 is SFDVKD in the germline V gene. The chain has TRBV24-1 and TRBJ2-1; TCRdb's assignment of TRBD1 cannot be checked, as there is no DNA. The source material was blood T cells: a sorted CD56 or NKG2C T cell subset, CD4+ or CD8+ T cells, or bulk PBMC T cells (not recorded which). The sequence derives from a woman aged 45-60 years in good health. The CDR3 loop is CATSEAGTRSFF.